Listed below are T cell receptor beta chains from one sample, sequenced in a study of blood T cell repertoires in COVID-19. Profiled with immunoSEQ multiplex PCR; TCRdb holds only in-frame clones, not every one. Here the sample spans over 250,000 clones, around 90% being singletons. The sequenced material came from PBMCs or T cells enriched from blood (not recorded which). The receptors were sampled from an older woman in a cohort exposed to, infected with or recovered from COVID-19 (not recorded which). The CDR3 runs from the conserved cysteine through the conserved F or W. Fields, in order: clone size, V gene, J gene, CDR3 protein. Rows may omit the clone size; those that give it use once, few, many or a size class.

NA,TRBV7-3,TRBJ2-1,CASSNGLDDEQFF
NA,TRBV20-1,TRBJ2-7,CSASPASGKNGLSEQYF
NA,TRBV5-1,TRBJ2-1,CASSLGPRQENEQFF
NA,TRBV19,TRBJ2-3,CASSIIPTDTQYF
once,TRBV7-2,TRBJ2-1,CASSSKAASGRLKQFF
NA,TRBV27,TRBJ2-1,CASSPLGQGENEQFF
NA,TRBV28,TRBJ2-3,CASSLLSVNLRGGTSTDTQYF
NA,TRBV9,TRBJ2-7,CASSVGTIYEQYF
NA,TRBV3-1/TRBV3-2,TRBJ2-1,CASSYAGTSVGEQFF
NA,TRBV18,TRBJ2-7,CASSRTTSTYEQYF
NA,TRBV19,TRBJ2-1,CASSISFAGPISYNEQFF
once,TRBV4-1,TRBJ2-7,CASSPSGTSGTVSYEQYF
NA,TRBV28,TRBJ2-1,CASSLAGGGRNEQFF
NA,TRBV7-2,TRBJ1-1,CASRKSGTARTEAFF
NA,TRBV10-3,TRBJ1-1,CAISAGQNTEAFF